The source of this T cell receptor (beta chain) is a study of T-cell reconstitution after alpha-beta-depleted transplantation in children. General study points: The authors attributed T-cell counts and diversity one year after transplant mostly to newly produced T cells.

In its sample, this clonotype was seen a few times. Its antigen remains unknown. Library preparation (for TCRbeta) was performed with unique molecular identifiers. Using its own MiXCR run on the PCR reads, TCRdb lists one record per CDR3 protein. The sample contains over 200,000 distinct CDR3 sequences, around a sixth of which appear only once. The TCR comes from a male patient aged 2-15 years who had a stem cell transplant for acute lymphoblastic leukemia, so the T cells may come from the graft donor. The starting material was PBMCs, mostly from graft donor cells, obtained 360 days after TCRalphabeta/CD19-depleted stem cell transplant.

CDR3 sequence (DNA): TGCAGCGCTACAGGGGCCGGGGACTATGGCTACACCTTC. It yields the protein CSATGAGDYGYTF. The rearrangement links TRBV29-1 to TRBJ1-2; 7 bases are a match to TRBD1. The CDR3 totals 13 residues. CDR1 SQVTM and CDR2 ANQGSEA come from the germline V gene. Losses at the gene ends were 7 bases for V and 3 bases for J; bases not matched to a gene: 8. Supplemented by reference TRBV29-1 and TRBJ1-2, the full variable domain reads SAVISQKPSRDICQRGTSLTIQCQVDSQVTMMFWYRQQPGQSLTLIATANQGSEATYESGFVIDKFPISRPNLTFSTLTVSNMSPEDSSIYLCSATGAGDYGYTFGSGTRLTVV.